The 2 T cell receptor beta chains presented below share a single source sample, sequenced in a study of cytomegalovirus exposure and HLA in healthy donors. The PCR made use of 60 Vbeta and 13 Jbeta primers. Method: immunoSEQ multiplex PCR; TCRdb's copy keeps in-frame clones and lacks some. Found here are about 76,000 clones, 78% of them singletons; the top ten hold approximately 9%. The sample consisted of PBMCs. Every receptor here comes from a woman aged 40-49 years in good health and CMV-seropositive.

CDR3 sequence reads: CAISESFGQVVNEQFF. CDR3 nucleotide sequence: TGTGCCATCAGTGAGTCGTTTGGACAGGTAGTCAATGAGCAGTTCTTC. This chain uses TRBV10-3 with TRBJ2-1; 7 bases map to TRBD1. The CDR3 has 16 amino acids. J lost 6 bases, V lost 0 bases, and 8 bases had no gene match. Germline values: CDR1 ENHRY, CDR2 SYGVKD.

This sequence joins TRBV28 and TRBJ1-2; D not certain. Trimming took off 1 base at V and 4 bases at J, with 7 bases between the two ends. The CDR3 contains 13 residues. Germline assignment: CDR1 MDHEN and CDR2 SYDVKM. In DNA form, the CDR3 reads TGTGCCAGCAGTTTATCCCCAGGCTATGGCTACACCTTC. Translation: CASSLSPGYGYTF.